The 25 T cell receptor beta chains below were found in one sample sequenced in a study of breast tumors, draining lymph nodes, adjacent tissues. Each CDR3 protein is one row after TCRdb ran MiXCR on the multiplex PCR reads. The sample yields roughly 110,000 distinct CDR3 sequences, approximately 28% seen once. Samples came from axillary lymph nodes draining the breast cancer. The sample consisted of axillary lymph node tissue. The receptors come from a female donor with breast cancer. Some clones in this sample may be carry-over from other donors' samples.

On this clonotype: Compared with germline, one end of the junction differs, possibly owing to a read error. This chain joins TRBV20-1 and TRBJ2-1; weak D call: TRBD2 (6 bases). This CDR3 spans 15 amino acids. Germline assignment: CDR1 DFQATT and CDR2 SNEGSKA (reference sequence). The CDR3, as DNA: TGTAGTGCTAGTGAGGGTTCTAGCGCCTACAATGAGCAGTTCTTC. The encoded protein is CSASEGSSAYNEQFF.

This clonotype was detected ten times or more. Relative to the germline gene, one junction end is altered; a read error may explain this. V is TRBV5-1 and J is TRBJ2-5, with D possibly TRBD1 on 6 matching bases. Germline V gene lookup returns CDR1 SGHRS and CDR2 YFSETQ. There are 14 residues in the CDR3. In DNA, the CDR3 is TGCGCCAGCTCAGGGGCGGGTTACCAAGACACCCAGTACTTC. The encoded protein is CASSGAGYQDTQYF.

The chain is built from TRBV20-1 and TRBJ2-3, with 10 bases lining up with TRBD2. With 6 bases clipped from V and 6 bases from J, the junction kept 9 bases outside the gene matches. The CDR3 length is 14 residues. CDR1 is DFQATT and CDR2 is SNEGSKA in the germline V gene (reference sequence). The CDR3 region has the DNA TGCAGTGCAAATGGACTAGCGGAGCCCGATACGCAGTATTTT. This sequence encodes CSANGLAEPDTQYF.

This clonotype was seen ten or more times. This sequence joins TRBV20-1 and TRBJ1-3; 8 bases agree with TRBD1. With 5 bases clipped from V and 4 bases from J, the junction kept 4 bases outside the gene matches. Germline CDR1 reads DFQATT; CDR2 reads SNEGSKA (reference sequence). CDR3 length: 13 residues. CDR3 loop: CSALGQGGNTIYF. The CDR3 DNA is TGCAGTGCTCTTGGACAGGGCGGAAACACCATATATTTT.

Turning to this clonotype: Sequence at one end of the junction differs from germline and may be a read error. V and J are TRBV20-1 and TRBJ2-7; TRBD2 might be the D (5 bases). There are 13 residues in the CDR3. Germline loops: CDR1 DFQATT, CDR2 SNEGSKA (reference sequence). The CDR3 nucleotides read TGCAGTGCTTGGTCCGGGATCACCTACGCGCAGTACTTC. Its translation is CSAWSGITYAQYF.

This clonotype has ten or more counts. The V gene is TRBV3-1, the J gene TRBJ1-2; 8 nucleotides align to TRBD1. In germline, CDR1 is LGHDT, CDR2 YNNKEL (reference sequence). The CDR3 spans 13 residues. V gave up 5 bases and J gave up 4 bases; unmatched junction bases: 3. CDR3: CASSLGQGYGYTF. The DNA of the CDR3 is TGTGCCAGCAGCTTAGGACAGGGCTATGGCTACACCTTC.

This clonotype showed up many times. The rearrangement links TRBV6-1 to TRBJ1-3, with D unresolved. Germline CDR1 MNHNS, CDR2 SASEGT. V was shortened by 2 bases and J by 4 bases, with 12 bases between the two germline ends. The CDR3 contains 15 residues. CDR3 nucleotides: TGTGCCAGCAGTGAATTCGGGGTAGGGGGAAACACCATATATTTT. It codes for CASSEFGVGGNTIYF.

The chain couples TRBV2 to TRBJ2-3; D uncertain. Trimming shortened V by 4 bases and J by 0 bases, and 11 bases separated the two germline ends. Germline CDR1 is SNHLY and CDR2 is FYNNEI. CDR3 length: 15 residues. CDR3: CASSANIGSTDTQYF. For the CDR3, the DNA is TGTGCCAGCAGTGCTAATATAGGGAGCACAGATACGCAGTATTTT.

About this clonotype: It is likely a read error, because the conserved phenylalanine at the end of the CDR3 is missing. The gene calls are TRBV20-1 and TRBJ2-5, with TRBD2 matching 8 bases. The V gene end was trimmed by 3 bases and the J gene end by 4 bases; junction bases not matched to a gene: 13. The CDR3 runs 16 residues. Germline V gene sequence: CDR1 DFQATT, CDR2 SNEGSKA (reference sequence). CDR3 protein: CSARSIAGKYRETQYL. CDR3 nucleotide sequence: TGCAGTGCTAGGTCGATAGCGGGAAAGTACCGAGAGACCCAGTACCTC.

This clonotype has just a few counts. CDR3 in DNA: TGCAGTGCCGAACAGGGGGCGAACACTGAAGCTTTCTTT. Encoded protein: CSAEQGANTEAFF. The rearrangement uses TRBV20-1 and TRBJ1-1, with 9 bases matching TRBD1. V gave up 6 bases and J gave up 1 base; unmatched junction bases: 3. Looked up from germline, CDR1 is DFQATT and CDR2 is SNEGSKA (reference sequence). This CDR3 comprises 13 residues.

This sequence joins TRBV6-4 and TRBJ2-3; TRBD1 or TRBD2 may be the D gene (5 bases each). Trimming removed 3 bases at V and 4 bases at J, with 14 bases between. The CDR3 contains 15 residues. The V gene's germline CDR1 is MRHNA and CDR2 SNTAGT. The CDR3 DNA is TGTGCCAGCAGTGATCACAGGTTGGGGGCAGATACGCAGTATTTT. This encodes CASSDHRLGADTQYF.

This clonotype was picked up many times. The chain couples TRBV4-1 to TRBJ2-7; TRBD1 agrees at 10 bases. Germline CDR1 MGHRA, CDR2 YSYEKL. Trimming at V came to 0 bases and at J to 4 bases, leaving 6 bases not matched to a gene. The CDR3 runs 16 residues. The CDR3: CASSQDDRDRGYEQYF. DNA for the CDR3: TGCGCCAGCAGCCAAGACGATCGGGACAGGGGATACGAGCAGTACTTC.

This clonotype was recorded at least ten times. CDR3: CASSHQGQVRETQYF. Written as DNA, the CDR3 is TGTGCCAGCAGTCACCAAGGACAGGTGCGAGAGACCCAGTACTTC. The chain uses TRBV6-2 or TRBV6-3 and TRBJ2-5, with TRBD1 identical over 7 bases. Germline V gene sequence: CDR1 MNHEY, CDR2 SVGEGT. Trimming cost V 5 bases and J 4 bases; bases outside gene matches: 10. This CDR3 spans 15 amino acids.

This clonotype occurred many times. V is TRBV5-1 and J is TRBJ2-1; 9 nucleotides align to TRBD1. Germline V CDR1 and CDR2: SGHRS, YFSETQ. V dropped 5 bases and J dropped 2; count of bases not matched to a gene: 5. This CDR3 contains 15 residues. The CDR3 here is CASSTDRGAYNEQFF. CDR3 DNA sequence: TGCGCCAGCAGTACGGACAGGGGTGCCTACAATGAGCAGTTCTTC.

This clonotype was seen many times. The chain has TRBV4-1 and TRBJ2-3; 10 bases agree with TRBD2. J gave up 4 bases and V 0 bases, and 16 bases lay outside the gene matches. Germline V lookup: CDR1 MGHRA, CDR2 YSYEKL. The CDR3 loop spans 20 amino acids. The CDR3 region is CASSQEGQGLAGAVPDTQYF. For the CDR3, the DNA is TGCGCCAGCAGCCAAGAAGGGCAGGGGCTAGCGGGAGCGGTCCCAGATACGCAGTATTTT.

In this sample, this clonotype turned up many times. The chain has TRBV7-3 and TRBJ2-5; TRBD2 matches at 8 bases. With 5 bases clipped from V and 5 bases from J, the junction kept 4 bases outside the gene matches. The germline CDR1 and CDR2 sequences are SGHTA and FQGTGA. CDR3 size: 13 residues. CDR3 region: CASSPGGSETQYF. CDR3 nucleotide sequence: TGTGCCAGCAGCCCGGGGGGGTCGGAGACCCAGTACTTC.

This clonotype came up many times. The chain employs TRBV3-1 and TRBJ2-1, with 8 bases aligning to TRBD2. CDR1 and CDR2 (germline): LGHDT, YNNKEL (reference sequence). Trimming cost V 0 bases and J 3 bases; bases outside gene matches: 7. This CDR3 has 17 residues. As DNA, the CDR3 is TGTGCCAGCAGCCAAGAGCTCCCGGGGACTAGCTACAATGAGCAGTTCTTC. Translated, it gives CASSQELPGTSYNEQFF.

This clonotype has a single count. An end of the junction differs from the germline gene, which may be a read error. V and J are TRBV5-6 and TRBJ2-1; 11 bases fit TRBD1. Germline V lookup: CDR1 SGHDT, CDR2 YYEEEE. The CDR3 covers 14 residues. The CDR3 sequence: CTSVGQGAFGEQFF. CDR3 sequence (DNA): TGTACCAGCGTCGGACAGGGGGCGTTCGGTGAGCAGTTCTTC.

Of note for this clonotype: A clone one base away is much larger, so this may be a read error. The gene calls are TRBV27 and TRBJ2-2, with a weak D call TRBD1 (6 bases). The CDR3 is made up of 14 amino acids. CDR1 and CDR2 from the germline V gene are MNHEY and SMNVEV (reference sequence). Written as DNA, the CDR3 is TGTGCCAGCAGTTTATCTGGGGGCACCGGGGAGCGGTTTTTT. Protein: CASSLSGGTGERFF.

This clonotype was seen many times. A much larger clone lies one base from this, so it may be a read error. This rearrangement joins TRBV7-9 to TRBJ2-6; tentatively, D is TRBD1 (5 bases). CDR1 SEHNR and CDR2 FQNEAQ come from the germline V gene (reference sequence). CDR3 length: 21 residues. V shed 5 bases and J shed 2 bases, with 28 bases lying between them. The CDR3 DNA reads as TGTGCCAGCAGCCCAACCAGCGAGTTAACAGGTCTAACCCCTGGGGCCAACGTCCTGACTTTC. The encoded protein is CASSPTSELTGLTPGANVLTF.

Concerning this clonotype: A single base separates this from a much larger clone, so it may be a read error. The chain carries TRBV20-1 and TRBJ1-2; no reliable D call. Between the trimmed V and J ends, which lost 0 bases and 4 bases, there was a span of 15 bases. This CDR3 region has 15 residues. The germline gives CDR1 DFQATT, CDR2 SNEGSKA (reference sequence). CDR3 sequence (DNA): TGCAGTGCTAGAGATTGGTCAGGCTCTACCTATGGCTACACCTTC. Its protein is CSARDWSGSTYGYTF.

At least ten counts were recorded for this clonotype. V usage is TRBV19 and J usage is TRBJ2-3; perhaps TRBD2 as D (6 bases). This CDR3 has 14 amino acids. Trimming removed 6 bases at V and 2 bases at J, with 12 bases between. Germline V gives CDR1 LNHDA, CDR2 SQIVND (reference sequence). For the CDR3, the DNA is TGTGCCAGTAGAGTAGGGAGGCCCACAGATACGCAGTATTTT. It translates to CASRVGRPTDTQYF.

This clonotype showed up many times. The chain joins TRBV12-3 or TRBV12-4 to TRBJ1-2; 10 bases map to TRBD1. Losses at the gene ends were 3 bases for V and 5 bases for J; bases not matched to a gene: 3. The CDR3 sequence is 14 residues long. CDR3: CASSFPDRGYGYTF. The CDR3, as DNA: TGTGCCAGCAGTTTCCCGGACAGGGGGTATGGCTACACCTTC.

Note on this clonotype: Sequence at one end of the junction differs from germline and may be a read error. CDR3 in amino acids: CASSPGWNEQHF. In DNA, the CDR3 is TGTGCCAGCAGCCCGGGATGGAACGAGCAGCACTTC. The gene calls are TRBV6-2 or TRBV6-3 and TRBJ2-7, with D perhaps TRBD2 (5 bases). The germline V gene encodes CDR1 MNHEY and CDR2 SVGEGT. CDR3 length equals 12 residues.

Turning to this clonotype: No conserved phenylalanine or tryptophan is present at the end of the CDR3, so a read error is the likely explanation. This chain links TRBV19 with TRBJ1-2; the D gene is possibly TRBD1 (5 bases). Germline-derived CDR1 and CDR2 are LNHDA and SQIVND (reference sequence). Trimming pared 1 base from V and 3 bases from J, leaving 15 bases between. This CDR3 region has 16 residues. The CDR3 loop is CASSIAWGSFYYGYTS. The CDR3 nucleotides read TGTGCCAGTAGTATAGCATGGGGCTCATTCTACTATGGCTACACCTCC.